Described below is a single T cell receptor (beta chain) sequence and its context. The data belong to a study of blood T cell repertoires in COVID-19. TCRdb keeps only in-frame clones here, not all; method: immunoSEQ multiplex PCR. In the table there are 200,000 to 250,000 clones, roughly four fifths of which are singletons. The sequenced material came from PBMCs or T cells enriched from blood (not recorded which). The sequence was obtained from a woman aged 55-69 years who had recovered from COVID-19.

The CDR3 reads CASSLLLAGGRDEQFF. The CDR3 DNA is TGTGCCAGCAGCTTACTACTAGCGGGGGGCCGCGATGAGCAGTTCTTC. The chain joins TRBV7-9 to TRBJ2-1, with 12 positions matching TRBD2. With V trimmed by 2 bases and J by 8 bases, 7 bases remained unmatched. CDR1 SEHNR and CDR2 FQNEAQ come from the germline V gene (reference sequence). CDR3 length equals 16 residues.